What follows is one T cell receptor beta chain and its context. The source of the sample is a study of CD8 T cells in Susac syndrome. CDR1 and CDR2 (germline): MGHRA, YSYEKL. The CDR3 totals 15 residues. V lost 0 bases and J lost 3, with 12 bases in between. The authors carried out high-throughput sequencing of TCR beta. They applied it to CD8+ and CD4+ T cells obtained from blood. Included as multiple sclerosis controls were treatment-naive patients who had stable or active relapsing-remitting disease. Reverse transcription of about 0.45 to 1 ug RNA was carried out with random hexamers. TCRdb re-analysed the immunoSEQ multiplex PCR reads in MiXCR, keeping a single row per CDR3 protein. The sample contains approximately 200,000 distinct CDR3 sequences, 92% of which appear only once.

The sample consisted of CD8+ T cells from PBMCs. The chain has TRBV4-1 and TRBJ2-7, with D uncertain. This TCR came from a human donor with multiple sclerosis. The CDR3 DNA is TGCGCCAGCAGCCAAGATCCCCTGTCGGGCTACGAGCAGTACTTC. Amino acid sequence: CASSQDPLSGYEQYF.